This TCR beta chain was recorded in a study of response to subunit inactivated influenza vaccine. This CDR3 spans 13 amino acids. The germline CDR1 and CDR2 sequences are MNHEY and SVGEGT. V dropped 5 bases and J dropped 9 bases, with 14 bases sitting between them. TCRdb reanalysed the RT-PCR reads using MiXCR and keeps one entry per CDR3 protein. The table lists 600,000 to 850,000 distinct CDR3 sequences, around 13% of them singletons. This sequence joins TRBV6-2 or TRBV6-3 and TRBJ2-1; D perhaps matches TRBD2 (5 bases). This specimen consisted of PBMCs from blood, obtained 14 days before vaccination. This TCR came from a man in his fifties or sixties who received an inactivated influenza vaccine. The CDR3 DNA reads TGTGCCAGCAGTGGGAGCCTCTTAGGTGAGCAGTTCTTC. This translates into CASSGSLLGEQFF.